This TCR beta chain emerged from a study of T cells in Graves' hyperthyroidism and ophthalmopathy. Template material for amplifying TCR beta CDR3 regions consisted of RNA transcripts. Researchers ran a first-round RT-PCR on the TCR CDR3 using the HTBI primer set. TCRdb reanalysed the multiplex PCR reads using MiXCR and keeps one entry per CDR3 protein. The sample has a few hundred thousand distinct CDR3 sequences; approximately 17% are singletons. Only a few counts were recorded for this clonotype. Germline CDR1 reads MNHEY; CDR2 reads SVGAGI. The CDR3 contains 15 residues. Trimming shortened V by 1 base and J by 2 bases, and 9 bases separated the two germline ends. Ophthalmopathy patients all had a Clinical Activity Score of at least 3, a NOSPECS grade of at least 4 and disease under 3 months old. Uncontrolled infection, other autoimmune disease, pregnancy or lactation led to exclusion.

The clonotype was recovered from a woman aged 60-75 years with Graves' ophthalmopathy. The genes are TRBV6-5 and TRBJ2-4, with D uncertain. What was sequenced was blood. The CDR3 protein is CASSYLGDPKNIQYF. The CDR3 DNA reads TGTGCCAGCAGTTACTTGGGCGATCCCAAAAACATTCAGTACTTC.